This is a list of T cell receptor beta chains from one sample in a study of PD-1 blockade in classical Hodgkin lymphoma. Some clones are missing from TCRdb's copy, which holds only in-frame ones; the method was immunoSEQ multiplex PCR. The sample has 29,000 or so clones, 60% to 75% seen once. The sequenced sample was peripheral blood mononuclear cells (PBMCs), obtained before the second cycle of nivolumab. All receptors come from a human donor with classical Hodgkin lymphoma. Each CDR3 is given with its conserved first and last residue. The D gene is left open where the match is weak.

D gene | V gene | CDR3 protein
- | TRBV5-1 | CASSLWTLSGNTIYF
TRBD1 | TRBV19 | CASSTGGDGYTF
- | TRBV6-5 | CASSYGGEQYF
- | TRBV27 | CASAPDSYYEQYF
- | TRBV5-6 | CASSLGQTGELFF
- | TRBV5-1 | CASSLLGGEAFF
- | TRBV11-2 | CASSLEPPNNEQFF
- | TRBV7-9 | CASSKAGANVLTF
TRBD1 | TRBV7-9 | CASSPDRVGYGYTF
- | TRBV27 | CASSLKAGINYGYTF
TRBD1 | TRBV6-6 | CASSSTRQGAYNEQFF
TRBD2 | TRBV5-4 | CASSLLWSSGEIHHEQFF
- | TRBV5-1 | CASSLISGVLDEQYF
- | TRBV7-9 | CASSSSSGDTEAFF
- | TRBV6-6 | CASSYSGGIANGYTF
- | TRBV18 | CASSTGQNAYEQYF
- | TRBV5-1 | CASSLGDQETQYF
- | TRBV30 | CAGNRDQETQYF
- | TRBV10-3 | CAISDSSEGEKLFF
TRBD1 | TRBV15 | CATSKGTGVYEQYF
- | TRBV7-6 | CASSLQTMGYEQYF
TRBD1 | TRBV5-6 | CASSPGTGGAGGYTF
- | TRBV4-2 | CASRETGSYEQYF
- | TRBV6-5 | CASRPWQGTTGELFF
- | TRBV28 | CASSYIMVRAGTNTEAFF
- | TRBV7-9 | CASSSTTVPYNEQFF
- | TRBV7-9 | CASSLVMRTDTQYF
- | TRBV13 | CASSGERQNTEAFF
- | TRBV5-8 | CASSLPGAGTDTQYF
- | TRBV7-2 | CASSLRVQETQYF
TRBD1 | TRBV19 | CASSTRQGWSDEQYF
- | TRBV10-2 | CASQGPLAPETQYF
- | TRBV7-9 | CASSLGHGELFF
TRBD1 | TRBV2 | CASRQDREEPQYF
- | TRBV10-3 | CAISPTPTNEKLFF
TRBD1 | TRBV5-4 | CASSQDSLQGQGKAFF
- | TRBV5-1 | CASSWIGPSNTGELFF
- | TRBV19 | CASMVWGLGGYTF
TRBD2 | TRBV11-2 | CASSLESQVVPGGYQETQYF
TRBD1 | TRBV5-1 | CASSLVGPTGGSNYGYTF
TRBD2 | TRBV7-3 | CASSAGAGGYTDTQYF
TRBD1 | TRBV6-6 | CASSLTGSNYGYTF
TRBD1 | TRBV4-3 | CASSQEGGQDRGAAQYF
- | TRBV6-5 | CASNPRGGANGYTF
- | TRBV4-1 | CASSQGRGEQYF
- | TRBV5-1 | CASSQESAESGETQYF
TRBD2 | TRBV7-9 | CASSPSSSGGSSEYF
TRBD1 | TRBV29-1 | CSVETGGTQYF
- | TRBV19 | CASRPGGGSPLHF
- | TRBV4-1 | CASSQVDMGFRSNEQFF
- | TRBV5-4 | CASSLLGDSYEQYF
- | TRBV9 | CASSVTGNTEAFF
- | TRBV5-5 | CASSPGTGYTEAFF